Each of the 21 T cell receptor beta chains below was sequenced from the same sample in a study of CD8+ T cells in alopecia areata. RNA extraction was followed by reverse transcription into cDNA, which acted as the sequencing template. The assay was immunoSEQ multiplex PCR, and TCRdb's table has in-frame clones only and misses some. The sample has some 180,000 clones, 40% to 65% seen once; the top ten hold about 9.5%. Regarding treatment: oral pan-JAK inhibitor, 5-10 mg twice daily. This material consisted of CD8+ T cells sorted from blood, taken between weeks 51 and 52, from a patient treated with tofacitinib. The receptors were gathered from a human donor with alopecia areata.

This clone was detected a few times. The chain has TRBV11-2 and TRBJ2-7, with 7 bases identical to TRBD1. Germline V gene lookup returns CDR1 SGHAT and CDR2 FQNNGV. V lost 1 base, J lost 5 bases, and 11 bases stayed unmatched. The CDR3 runs to 16 residues. CDR3 sequence reads: CASSLVVRTGDDEQYF. The CDR3 DNA reads TGTGCCAGCAGCTTAGTAGTACGCACAGGGGACGACGAGCAGTACTTC.

This chain links TRBV30 with TRBJ2-7; 15 bases agree with TRBD2. Germline lookup yields CDR1 GTSNPN and CDR2 SVGIG (reference sequence). With 2 bases clipped from V and 3 bases from J, the junction kept 5 bases outside the gene matches. The CDR3 contains 16 residues. This CDR3 is CAWSSGTSGGFYEQYF. CDR3 sequence (DNA): TGTGCCTGGAGTTCCGGGACTAGCGGGGGGTTCTACGAGCAGTACTTC.

The chain joins TRBV20-1 to TRBJ2-7; D remains ambiguous. V lost 1 base to trimming and J lost 6 bases, with 7 bases between them. The CDR3 is 11 amino acids. CDR1 and CDR2 (germline): DFQATT, SNEGSKA (reference sequence). In DNA, the CDR3 is TGCAGTGCTAGAGCCGGGCCCGAGCAGTACTTC. Protein sequence: CSARAGPEQYF.

V is TRBV7-9 and J is TRBJ1-5; no reliable D call. Trimming stripped 5 bases from V and 2 bases from J, with 10 bases between. The CDR3 is 14 residues long. From germline, CDR1 is SEHNR and CDR2 FQNEAQ (reference sequence). The CDR3 loop is CASSPGWGNQPQHF. CDR3 sequence (DNA): TGTGCCAGCAGCCCTGGGTGGGGCAATCAGCCCCAGCATTTT.

V and J are TRBV6-5 and TRBJ2-7; D is uncertain. V was shortened by 5 bases and J by 3 bases, with 14 bases between the two germline ends. This CDR3 has 14 residues. Germline V lookup: CDR1 MNHEY, CDR2 SVGAGI. CDR3 DNA sequence: TGTGCCAGCAGTGGGTCGGGCGCAAGCTACGAGCAGTACTTC. Encoded protein: CASSGSGASYEQYF.

This clone was seen only a few times. The V call is TRBV2, the J call TRBJ2-1; 10 bases align to TRBD1. Germline trimming cut 7 bases from V and 8 bases from J; bases unmatched to any gene: 2. The V gene's germline CDR1 is SNHLY and CDR2 FYNNEI. The CDR3 loop spans 12 amino acids. CDR3 DNA sequence: TGTGCCAGCACCGGGACAGGGGATGAGCAGTTCTTC. Its translation: CASTGTGDEQFF.

The V and J genes are TRBV13 and TRBJ1-3; D gene ambiguous. CDR1 and CDR2 from the germline V gene are PRHDT and FYEKMQ (reference sequence). V lost 3 bases, J lost 0 bases, and 6 bases lay in between. This CDR3 contains 14 residues. CDR3 region: CASSLGSSGNTIYF. CDR3 sequence (DNA): TGTGCCAGCAGCTTGGGATCCTCTGGAAACACCATATATTTT.

The rearrangement joins TRBV5-4 to TRBJ2-5, with D uncertain. The V gene's germline CDR1 is SGHNT and CDR2 YYREEE (reference sequence). The CDR3 has 14 residues. V was trimmed by 1 base and J by 2 bases, leaving 9 bases between them. In DNA form, the CDR3 reads TGTGCCAGCAGCTTGTTGGAATCTCAAGAGACCCAGTACTTC. This codes for CASSLLESQETQYF.

V is TRBV6-5 and J is TRBJ1-6; D gene uncertain. In germline, CDR1 is MNHEY, CDR2 SVGAGI. The CDR3 extends over 14 amino acids. V shed 7 bases and J shed 7 bases, with 14 bases lying between them. The CDR3 coding sequence is TGTGCCAGCATGGAGGACGGACCCAATTCACCCCTCCACTTT. Translated: CASMEDGPNSPLHF.

Only a few counts were recorded for this clone. J is TRBJ2-4 and V is TRBV5-4; unclear D gene. V lost 4 bases, J lost 10 bases, and 15 bases lay in between. The CDR3 contains 13 residues. Germline values: CDR1 SGHNT, CDR2 YYREEE (reference sequence). This chain's CDR3 is CASSAKQETIQYF. Written as DNA, the CDR3 is TGTGCCAGCAGCGCTAAACAAGAAACAATTCAGTACTTC.

This clone was observed a few times. V and J are TRBV13 and TRBJ2-2; D is unclear. The CDR3 has 12 amino acids. CDR1 PRHDT and CDR2 FYEKMQ come from the germline V gene (reference sequence). V was cut by 4 bases and J by 6 bases, with 6 bases left in between. CDR3 in amino acids: CASSWLPGELFF. The CDR3 DNA reads as TGTGCCAGCAGCTGGCTACCCGGGGAGCTGTTTTTT.

In its sample, this clone was seen a few times. This chain links TRBV30 with TRBJ2-2; D tentatively reads TRBD1 or TRBD2 (5 bases each). V was clipped by 4 bases and J by 7 bases, with 7 bases between them. CDR3 length: 11 residues. The germline V gene encodes CDR1 GTSNPN and CDR2 SVGIG (reference sequence). The CDR3 reads CAWTGGGELFF. Written as DNA, the CDR3 is TGTGCCTGGACTGGGGGCGGGGAGCTGTTTTTT.

The chain employs TRBV13 and TRBJ2-5; D unclear. This CDR3 region has 14 residues. CDR1 PRHDT and CDR2 FYEKMQ come from the germline V gene (reference sequence). V was shortened by 5 bases and J by 2 bases, with 12 bases between the two germline ends. The CDR3 DNA is TGTGCCAGCAGCGTCTGGGCGGTTCAAGAGACCCAGTACTTC. Its protein product is CASSVWAVQETQYF.

The rearrangement uses TRBV2 and TRBJ2-3, with 9 nucleotides matching TRBD2. CDR3 length: 15 amino acids. Per germline, CDR1 SNHLY and CDR2 FYNNEI. J gave up 6 bases and V 6 bases, and 10 bases lay outside the gene matches. The CDR3 DNA sequence: TGTGCCAGCAGGGTGGTAGCGGGGGCCGCCGATACGCAGTATTTT. This sequence encodes CASRVVAGAADTQYF.

The chain couples TRBV29-1 to TRBJ2-7; TRBD1 agrees at 9 bases. V shed 2 bases and J 3 bases; nucleotides not matched to a gene: 8. This CDR3 has 15 amino acids. Germline assignment: CDR1 SQVTM and CDR2 ANQGSEA. Here the CDR3 reads CSVELSGQGYYEQYF. CDR3 sequence (DNA): TGCAGCGTTGAATTAAGCGGACAGGGGTACTACGAGCAGTACTTC.

Comment on this clone: Within the sample, other DNA sequences also encode this same CDR3. J is TRBJ2-7 and V is TRBV6-1, with D possibly TRBD2 on 6 matching bases. Germline V gene lookup returns CDR1 MNHNS and CDR2 SASEGT. V dropped 3 bases and J dropped 1 base, with 7 bases sitting between them. The CDR3 loop spans 13 amino acids. The CDR3 region is CASSEGLSYEQYF. DNA of the CDR3: TGTGCCAGCAGTGAGGGACTTTCCTACGAGCAGTACTTC.

The chain uses TRBV9 and TRBJ1-1; TRBD1 agrees at 7 bases. Trimming cost V 3 bases and J 5 bases; bases outside gene matches: 7. Germline CDR1 reads SGDLS; CDR2 reads YYNGEE. This CDR3 has 14 residues. The DNA of the CDR3 is TGTGCCAGCAGCGCCCTACAGGGGAGGACTGAAGCTTTCTTT. It yields the protein CASSALQGRTEAFF.

This clone was counted a few times. The CDR3 sequence: CASSITSLQETQYF. The CDR3 region has the DNA TGTGCCAGCAGTATCACCTCCCTCCAAGAGACCCAGTACTTC. The chain couples TRBV28 to TRBJ2-5; no firm D call. The germline V and J ends were trimmed by 5 bases and 1 base, with 11 bases remaining between them. The CDR3 length is 14 residues. Per the germline V gene, CDR1 is MDHEN and CDR2 is SYDVKM.

This chain links TRBV9 with TRBJ2-5; 8 bases are shared with TRBD2. The CDR3 contains 17 residues. Germline-derived CDR1 and CDR2 are SGDLS and YYNGEE. V gave up 4 bases and J gave up 1 base; unmatched junction bases: 12. CDR3 in amino acids: CASSIRSGSGAQETQYF. The CDR3 DNA follows: TGTGCCAGCAGCATACGATCTGGTAGCGGGGCCCAAGAGACCCAGTACTTC.

With respect to this clone: Other DNA sequences of this sample code for an identical CDR3. The chain joins TRBV30 to TRBJ2-7; D gene unclear. Germline V gene data show CDR1 as GTSNPN and CDR2 as SVGIG (reference sequence). This CDR3 has 11 residues. Between the trimmed V and J ends, which lost 4 bases and 4 bases, there was a span of 8 bases. The DNA of the CDR3 is TGTGCCTGGACCGGTGGGTACGAGCAGTACTTC. Its protein is CAWTGGYEQYF.

The J gene is TRBJ2-5, the V gene TRBV13; D might be TRBD2 (5 bases). The J call may be wrong; the DNA end is better matched by TRBJ2-7. From germline, CDR1 is PRHDT and CDR2 FYEKMQ (reference sequence). The CDR3 has 13 amino acids. The CDR3 DNA reads as TGTGCCAGCAGCCCCCGGACTGACTACGAGCAGTACTTC. Translated, it gives CASSPRTDYEQYF.